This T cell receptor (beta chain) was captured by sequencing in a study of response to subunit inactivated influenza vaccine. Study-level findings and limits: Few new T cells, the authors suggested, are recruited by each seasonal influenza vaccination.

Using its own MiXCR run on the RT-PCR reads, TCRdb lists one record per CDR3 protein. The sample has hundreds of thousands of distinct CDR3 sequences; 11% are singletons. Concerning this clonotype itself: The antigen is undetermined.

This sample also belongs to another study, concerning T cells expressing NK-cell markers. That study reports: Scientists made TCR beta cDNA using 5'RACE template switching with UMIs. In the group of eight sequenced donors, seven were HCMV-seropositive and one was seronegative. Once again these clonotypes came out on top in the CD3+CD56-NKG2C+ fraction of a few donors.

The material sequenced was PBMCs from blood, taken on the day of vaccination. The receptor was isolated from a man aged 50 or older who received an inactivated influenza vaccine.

CDR3 coding DNA: TGTGCCAGCAGCTTCTCGGCGGGAGGGGTAAATGAGCAGTTCTTC. Protein: CASSFSAGGVNEQFF. This chain links TRBV11-3 with TRBJ2-1; 9 bases are a match to TRBD2. Germline V CDR1 and CDR2: SGHNT, YENEEA. The CDR3 sequence is 15 residues long. Trimming cost V 3 bases and J 7 bases; bases outside gene matches: 7.